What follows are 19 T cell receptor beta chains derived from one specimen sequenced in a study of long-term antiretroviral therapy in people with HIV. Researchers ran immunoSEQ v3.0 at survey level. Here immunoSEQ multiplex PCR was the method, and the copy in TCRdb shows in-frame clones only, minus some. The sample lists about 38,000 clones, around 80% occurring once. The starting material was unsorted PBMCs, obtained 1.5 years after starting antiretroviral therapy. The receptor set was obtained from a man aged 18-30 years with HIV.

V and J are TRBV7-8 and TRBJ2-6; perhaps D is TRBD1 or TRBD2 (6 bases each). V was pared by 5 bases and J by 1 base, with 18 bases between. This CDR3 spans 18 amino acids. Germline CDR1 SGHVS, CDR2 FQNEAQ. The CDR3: CASSHREVTGSGANVLTF. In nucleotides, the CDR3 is TGTGCCAGCAGCCATAGGGAGGTTACAGGGTCTGGGGCCAACGTCCTGACTTTC.

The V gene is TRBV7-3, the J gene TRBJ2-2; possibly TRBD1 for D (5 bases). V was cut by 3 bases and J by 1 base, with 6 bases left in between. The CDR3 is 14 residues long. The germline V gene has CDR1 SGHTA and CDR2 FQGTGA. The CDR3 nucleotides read TGTGCCAGCAGCTTCGACAGGAACACCGGGGAGCTGTTTTTT. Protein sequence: CASSFDRNTGELFF.

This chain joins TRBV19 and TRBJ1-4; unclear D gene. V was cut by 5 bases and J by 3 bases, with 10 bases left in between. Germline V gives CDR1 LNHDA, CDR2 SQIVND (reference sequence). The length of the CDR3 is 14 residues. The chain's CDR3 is CASSFGPPNEKLFF. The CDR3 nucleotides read TGTGCCAGTAGTTTCGGTCCCCCTAATGAAAAACTGTTTTTT.

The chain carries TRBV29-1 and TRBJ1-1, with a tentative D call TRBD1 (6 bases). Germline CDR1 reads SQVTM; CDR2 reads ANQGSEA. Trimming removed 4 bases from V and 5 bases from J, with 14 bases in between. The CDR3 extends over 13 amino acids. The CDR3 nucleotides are TGCAGCGTTGGGCAGGGGACGCGGACTGAAGCTTTCTTT. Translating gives CSVGQGTRTEAFF.

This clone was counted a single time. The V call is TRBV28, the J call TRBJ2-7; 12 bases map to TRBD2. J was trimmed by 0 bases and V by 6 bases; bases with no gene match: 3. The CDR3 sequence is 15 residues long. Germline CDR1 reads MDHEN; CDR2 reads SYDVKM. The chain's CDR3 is CASRWGLAGSYEQYF. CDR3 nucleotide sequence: TGTGCCAGCAGATGGGGACTAGCGGGCTCCTACGAGCAGTACTTC.

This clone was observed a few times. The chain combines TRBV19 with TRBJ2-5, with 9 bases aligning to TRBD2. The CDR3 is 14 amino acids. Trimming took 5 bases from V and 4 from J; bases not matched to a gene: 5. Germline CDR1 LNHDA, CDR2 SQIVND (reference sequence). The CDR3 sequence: CASSVSGSGETQYF. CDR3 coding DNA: TGTGCCAGTAGTGTTAGCGGGAGCGGAGAGACCCAGTACTTC. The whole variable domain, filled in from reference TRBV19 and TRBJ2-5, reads DGGITQSPKYLFRKEGQNVTLSCEQNLNHDAMYWYRQDPGQGLRLIYYSQIVNDFQKGDIAEGYSVSREKKESFPLTVTSAQKNPTAFYLCASSVSGSGETQYFGPGTRLLVL.

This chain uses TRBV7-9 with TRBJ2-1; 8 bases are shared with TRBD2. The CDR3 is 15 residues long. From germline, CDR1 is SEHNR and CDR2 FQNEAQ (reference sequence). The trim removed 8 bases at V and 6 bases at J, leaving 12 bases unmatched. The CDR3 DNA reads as TGTGCCAGCGTACCCGGGACTAGGAGGATCAATGAGCAGTTCTTC. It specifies CASVPGTRRINEQFF.

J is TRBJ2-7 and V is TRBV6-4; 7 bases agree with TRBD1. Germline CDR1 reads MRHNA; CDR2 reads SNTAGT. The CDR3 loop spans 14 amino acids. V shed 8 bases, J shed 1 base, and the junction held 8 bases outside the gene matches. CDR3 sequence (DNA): TGTGCCAGCGTGGGACAGTACCTTTCCTACGAGCAGTACTTC. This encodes CASVGQYLSYEQYF.

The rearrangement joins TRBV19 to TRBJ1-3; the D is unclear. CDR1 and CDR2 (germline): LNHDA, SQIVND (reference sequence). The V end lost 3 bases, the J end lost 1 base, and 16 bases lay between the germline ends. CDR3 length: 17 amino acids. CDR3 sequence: CASSIDQRMISGNTIYF. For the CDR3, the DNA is TGTGCCAGTAGTATTGATCAGAGGATGATTTCTGGAAACACCATATATTTT.

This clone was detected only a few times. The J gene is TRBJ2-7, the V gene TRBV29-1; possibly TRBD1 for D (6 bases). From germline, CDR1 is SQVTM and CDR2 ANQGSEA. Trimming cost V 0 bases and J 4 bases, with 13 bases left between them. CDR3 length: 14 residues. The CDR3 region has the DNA TGCAGCGTTGAAGATGAGGCAGGGGTGTACGAGCAGTACTTC. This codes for CSVEDEAGVYEQYF.

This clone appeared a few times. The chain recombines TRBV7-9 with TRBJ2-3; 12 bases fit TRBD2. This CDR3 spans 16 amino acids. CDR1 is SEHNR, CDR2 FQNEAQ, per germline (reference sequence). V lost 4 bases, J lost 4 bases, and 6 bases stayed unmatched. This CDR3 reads CASSSGLAGTSDTQYF. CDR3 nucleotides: TGTGCCAGCAGCTCTGGACTAGCGGGAACCTCAGATACGCAGTATTTT. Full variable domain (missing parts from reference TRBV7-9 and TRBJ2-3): DTGVSQNPRHKITKRGQNVTFRCDPISEHNRLYWYRQTLGQGPEFLTYFQNEAQLEKSRLLSDRFSAERPKGSFSTLEIQRTEQGDSAMYLCASSSGLAGTSDTQYFGPGTRLTVL.

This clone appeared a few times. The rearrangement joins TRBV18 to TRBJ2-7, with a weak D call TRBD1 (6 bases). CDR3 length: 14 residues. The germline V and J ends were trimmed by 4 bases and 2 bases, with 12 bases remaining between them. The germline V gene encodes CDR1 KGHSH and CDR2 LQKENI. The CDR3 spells CASSRPGQTYEQYF. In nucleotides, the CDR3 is TGTGCCAGCTCACGCCCGGGACAAACCTACGAGCAGTACTTC.

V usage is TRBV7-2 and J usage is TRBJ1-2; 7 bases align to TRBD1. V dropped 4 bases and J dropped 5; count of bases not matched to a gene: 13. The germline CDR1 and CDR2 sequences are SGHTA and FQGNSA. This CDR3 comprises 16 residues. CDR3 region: CASSYDRVGFPYGYTF. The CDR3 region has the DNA TGTGCCAGCAGCTATGACAGGGTGGGGTTCCCTTATGGCTACACCTTC.

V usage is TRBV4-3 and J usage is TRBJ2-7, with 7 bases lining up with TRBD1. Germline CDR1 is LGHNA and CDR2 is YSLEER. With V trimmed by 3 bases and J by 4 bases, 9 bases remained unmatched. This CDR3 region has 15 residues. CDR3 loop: CASSHATGVMYEQYF. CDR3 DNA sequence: TGCGCCAGCAGCCACGCTACAGGGGTGATGTACGAGCAGTACTTC.

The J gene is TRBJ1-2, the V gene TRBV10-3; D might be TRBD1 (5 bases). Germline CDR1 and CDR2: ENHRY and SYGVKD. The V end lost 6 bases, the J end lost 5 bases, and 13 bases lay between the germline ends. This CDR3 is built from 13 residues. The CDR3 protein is CAIREDSRYGYTF. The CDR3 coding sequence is TGTGCCATCAGGGAAGACAGCCGGTATGGCTACACCTTC.

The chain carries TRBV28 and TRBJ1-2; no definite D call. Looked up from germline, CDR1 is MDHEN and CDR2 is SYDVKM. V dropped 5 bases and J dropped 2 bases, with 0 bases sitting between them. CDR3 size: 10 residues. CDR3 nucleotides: TGTGCCAGCAGTAACTATGGCTACACCTTC. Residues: CASSNYGYTF.

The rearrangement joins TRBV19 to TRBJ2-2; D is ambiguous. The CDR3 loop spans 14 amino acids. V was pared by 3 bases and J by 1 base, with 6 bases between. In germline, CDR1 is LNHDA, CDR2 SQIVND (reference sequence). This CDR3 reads CASSIWGNTGELFF. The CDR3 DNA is TGTGCCAGTAGTATTTGGGGGAACACCGGGGAGCTGTTTTTT.

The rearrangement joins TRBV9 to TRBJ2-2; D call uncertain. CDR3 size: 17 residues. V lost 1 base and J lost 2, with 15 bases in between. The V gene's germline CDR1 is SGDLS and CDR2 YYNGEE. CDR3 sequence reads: CASSVFPPGSNTGELFF. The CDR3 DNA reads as TGTGCCAGCAGCGTATTTCCGCCGGGCTCCAACACCGGGGAGCTGTTTTTT. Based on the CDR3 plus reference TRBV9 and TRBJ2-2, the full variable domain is DSGVTQTPKHLITATGQRVTLRCSPRSGDLSVYWYQQSLDQGLQFLIQYYNGEERAKGNILERFSAQQFPDLHSELNLSSLELGDSALYFCASSVFPPGSNTGELFFGEGSRLTVL.

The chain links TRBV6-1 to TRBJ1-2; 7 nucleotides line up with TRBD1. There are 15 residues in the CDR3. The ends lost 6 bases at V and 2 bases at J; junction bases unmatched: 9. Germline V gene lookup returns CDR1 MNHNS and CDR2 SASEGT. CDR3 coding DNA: TGTGCCAGCAGAGACCCAGACAGGGCCAACTATGGCTACACCTTC. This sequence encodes CASRDPDRANYGYTF.